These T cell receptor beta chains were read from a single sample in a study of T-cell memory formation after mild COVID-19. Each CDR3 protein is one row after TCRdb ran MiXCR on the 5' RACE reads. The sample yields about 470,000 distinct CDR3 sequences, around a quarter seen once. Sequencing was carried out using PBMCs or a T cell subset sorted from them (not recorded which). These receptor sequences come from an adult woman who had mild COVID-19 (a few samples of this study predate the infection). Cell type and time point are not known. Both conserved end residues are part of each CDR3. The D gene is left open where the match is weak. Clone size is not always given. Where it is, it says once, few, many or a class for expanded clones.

TGCGCCAGCAGCCAAGGGGACCGGGACTACTATGGCTACACCTTC	CASSQGDRDYYGYTF	-	-	TRBJ1-2	TRBV4-1
TGTGCCAGCAGCTTGGGTCTCAGGGAGAGCAATCAGCCCCAGCATTTT	CASSLGLRESNQPQHF	-	-	TRBJ1-5	TRBV5-5
TGTGCCACCAGTCAGCGACGTTCCTACGAGCAGTACTTC	CATSQRRSYEQYF	-	-	TRBJ2-7	TRBV15
TGTGCCAGCAGTTCAAATTACCTCAGTAATGAGCAGTTCTTC	CASSSNYLSNEQFF	few	-	TRBJ2-1	TRBV12-3/TRBV12-4
TGTGCCAGCAGTGAATCGCAGGGGCGGAACACTGAAGCTTTCTTT	CASSESQGRNTEAFF	few	-	TRBJ1-1	TRBV2
TGTGCCAGCAGCCAAGTTCTAGCGGCCCCGACAGATACGCAGTATTTT	CASSQVLAAPTDTQYF	-	TRBD2	TRBJ2-3	TRBV14
TGTGCCAGCAGCTTAAGGGACCAGCAGGGGCAGTATTTT	CASSLRDQQGQYF	few	-	TRBJ2-3	TRBV7-3
TGCGCCAGCAGCTTGTCAGGGGATACAGATACGCAGTATTTT	CASSLSGDTDTQYF	-	-	TRBJ2-3	TRBV5-1
TGTGCCAGCAGCCCCCGCGAGACACCGAGCTCCTACGAGCAGTACTTC	CASSPRETPSSYEQYF	many	-	TRBJ2-7	TRBV7-9
TGTGCCACCAGTTTATCGGGGGGCTTCTACAATGAGCAGTTCTTC	CATSLSGGFYNEQFF	-	-	TRBJ2-1	TRBV24-1
TGTGCCAGCAAAGCGGGACATCCGAATTCACCCCTCCACTTT	CASKAGHPNSPLHF	few	-	TRBJ1-6	TRBV12-3/TRBV12-4
TGTGCCAGCAGACTACTCTACAGGGGGCGAAACGGGGAGCTGTTTTTT	CASRLLYRGRNGELFF	-	TRBD1	TRBJ2-2	TRBV6-5
TGTGCCACCAGTGATATTTGGGGCAATGAGCAGTTCTTC	CATSDIWGNEQFF	few	-	TRBJ2-1	TRBV24-1
TGTGCCAGCAGCTCGACGGGGGGAAACACAGATACGCAGTATTTT	CASSSTGGNTDTQYF	-	TRBD2	TRBJ2-3	TRBV7-9
TGTGCCTGGAGTCTCCACTCGAACACTGAAGCTTTCTTT	CAWSLHSNTEAFF	few	-	TRBJ1-1	TRBV30
TGTGCCAGCAGCCAGATGGGAACCTACGAGCAGTACTTC	CASSQMGTYEQYF	-	-	TRBJ2-7	TRBV3-1
TGTGCCAGCAGCTTAGTGGGGGCAAGAGGTCAAGATGAGCAGTTCTTC	CASSLVGARGQDEQFF	-	-	TRBJ2-1	TRBV7-6
TGCGCCAGCAGATGGCAGGGGAAAGCAGATACGCAGTATTTT	CASRWQGKADTQYF	many	-	TRBJ2-3	TRBV5-1
TGCAGTGCTAGAGATCAAGGCGGGGGGGCCCGGAATGAGCAGTTCTTC	CSARDQGGGARNEQFF	-	TRBD2	TRBJ2-1	TRBV20-1
TGTGCCAGCAGTACAGGGACAGGGCGTCGGAGCATTCAGTACTTC	CASSTGTGRRSIQYF	-	TRBD1	TRBJ2-4	TRBV2
TGTGCCAGTATGGGAGGGAGCTATGGCTACACCTTC	CASMGGSYGYTF	-	-	TRBJ1-2	TRBV19
TGTGCCAGCAGTTACGGCGGGGCCGGGAAAGATACGCAGTATTTT	CASSYGGAGKDTQYF	-	-	TRBJ2-3	TRBV6-5
TGTGCCAGCTCGGGACTCGGGAATCAGCCCCAGCATTTT	CASSGLGNQPQHF	-	-	TRBJ1-5	TRBV6-1
TGTGCCAGCAGACTTAGCGGGAGCAGGACCGAGCAGTACTTC	CASRLSGSRTEQYF	-	TRBD2	TRBJ2-7	TRBV6-5
TGTGCCAGCAGCACCGGACTAGCGGAGAAAGAGACCCAGTACTTC	CASSTGLAEKETQYF	few	TRBD2	TRBJ2-5	TRBV7-9
TGTGCCAGCAGCACCAGGGTTGACACTGAAGCTTTCTTT	CASSTRVDTEAFF	many	-	TRBJ1-1	TRBV11-2
TGTGCCAGCAGTTTATCGAGTAGGAGATACAATGAGCAGTTCTTC	CASSLSSRRYNEQFF	-	-	TRBJ2-1	TRBV27
TGTGCCACCTTAAGCGGGACCTCCTACAATGAGCAGTTCTTC	CATLSGTSYNEQFF	-	TRBD2	TRBJ2-1	TRBV10-3
TGCAGTGCCAAGACAGGGGACACTGAAGCTTTCTTT	CSAKTGDTEAFF	-	TRBD1	TRBJ1-1	TRBV20-1
TGTGCCAGCAGTTTCAGGGGGTCTAAAACCCTGGGGGGCTACACCTTC	CASSFRGSKTLGGYTF	few	TRBD1	TRBJ1-2	TRBV12-3/TRBV12-4
TGTGCCAGCAGTTTCGGGCGGGGATTGTACCAAGAGACCCAGTACTTC	CASSFGRGLYQETQYF	-	-	TRBJ2-5	TRBV27
TGTGCCTGGAGTGTTGGGACTAGCGGGAGTCAGTACTTC	CAWSVGTSGSQYF	few	TRBD2	TRBJ2-4	TRBV30
TGTGCCAGCAGTTACTCTGAGTCAGGGTCAGGTTACGAGCAGTACTTC	CASSYSESGSGYEQYF	-	-	TRBJ2-7	TRBV6-6
TGTGCCAGCAGCCCAGGATTGAGGGGAACTGAAGCTTTCTTT	CASSPGLRGTEAFF	-	-	TRBJ1-1	TRBV12-3/TRBV12-4
TGTGCCAGCAGTCAAAAAGCGGGGTCTGGCACAGATACGCAGTATTTT	CASSQKAGSGTDTQYF	-	TRBD2	TRBJ2-3	TRBV5-6
TGTGCCAGCAGCCAAGATGCGCTAGCGGCTAGCTCCTACAATGAGCAGTTCTTC	CASSQDALAASSYNEQFF	many	TRBD2	TRBJ2-1	TRBV3-1
TGTGCCAGCAGCGCGGGGACAGCAAGAATGAACACTGAAGCTTTCTTT	CASSAGTARMNTEAFF	few	TRBD1	TRBJ1-1	TRBV9
TGTGCCAGCAGCTATGGACAGGGGCCCAATCAGCCCCAGCATTTT	CASSYGQGPNQPQHF	-	TRBD1	TRBJ1-5	TRBV12-3/TRBV12-4
TGTGCCAGCAGTACCCGAGCGGGGGGGCCCTACGAGCAGTACTTC	CASSTRAGGPYEQYF	-	TRBD2	TRBJ2-7	TRBV6-1
TGCAGCGTGGGAGGGACGGCTCTCGCGGGGGGGGCAGATACGCAGTATTTT	CSVGGTALAGGADTQYF	-	TRBD2	TRBJ2-3	TRBV29-1
TGTGCCAGCAGCGACTCGGACGGCTCCTACGAGCAGTACTTC	CASSDSDGSYEQYF	-	-	TRBJ2-7	TRBV9
TGTGCCAGCAGCCAGGTTGACAGAGCTGAAGCTTTCTTT	CASSQVDRAEAFF	-	-	TRBJ1-1	TRBV4-2